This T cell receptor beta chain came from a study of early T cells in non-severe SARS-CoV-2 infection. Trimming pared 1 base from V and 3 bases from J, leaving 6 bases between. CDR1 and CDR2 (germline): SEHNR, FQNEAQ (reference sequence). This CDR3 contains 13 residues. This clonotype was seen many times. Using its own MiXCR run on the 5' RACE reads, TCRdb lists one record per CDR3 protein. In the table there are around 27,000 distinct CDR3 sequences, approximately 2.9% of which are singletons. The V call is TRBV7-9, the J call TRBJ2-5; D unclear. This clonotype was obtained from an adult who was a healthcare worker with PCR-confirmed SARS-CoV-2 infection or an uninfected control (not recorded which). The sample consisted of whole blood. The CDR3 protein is CASSLGLKETQYF. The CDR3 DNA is TGTGCCAGCAGCTTAGGACTGAAAGAGACCCAGTACTTC.